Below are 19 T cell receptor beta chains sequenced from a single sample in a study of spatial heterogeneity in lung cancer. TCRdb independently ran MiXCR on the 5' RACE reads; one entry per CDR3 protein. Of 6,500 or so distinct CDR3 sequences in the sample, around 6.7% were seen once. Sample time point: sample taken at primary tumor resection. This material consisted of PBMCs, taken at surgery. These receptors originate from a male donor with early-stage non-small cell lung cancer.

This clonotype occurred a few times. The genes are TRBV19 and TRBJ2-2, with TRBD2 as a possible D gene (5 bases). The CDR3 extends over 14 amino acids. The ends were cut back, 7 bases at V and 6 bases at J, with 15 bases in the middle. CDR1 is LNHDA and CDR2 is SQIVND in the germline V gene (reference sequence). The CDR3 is CASNSGRASGELFF. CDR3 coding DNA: TGTGCCAGTAACTCGGGAAGGGCCTCCGGGGAGCTGTTTTTT. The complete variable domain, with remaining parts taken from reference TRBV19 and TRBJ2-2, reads DGGITQSPKYLFRKEGQNVTLSCEQNLNHDAMYWYRQDPGQGLRLIYYSQIVNDFQKGDIAEGYSVSREKKESFPLTVTSAQKNPTAFYLCASNSGRASGELFFGEGSRLTVL.

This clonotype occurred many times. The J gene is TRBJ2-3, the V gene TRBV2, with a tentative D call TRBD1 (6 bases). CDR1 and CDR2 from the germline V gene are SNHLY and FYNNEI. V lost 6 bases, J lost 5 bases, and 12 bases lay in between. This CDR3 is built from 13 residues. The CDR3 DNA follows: TGTGCCAGCAGAGTGGGGGCGGGAGATACGCAGTATTTT. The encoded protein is CASRVGAGDTQYF.

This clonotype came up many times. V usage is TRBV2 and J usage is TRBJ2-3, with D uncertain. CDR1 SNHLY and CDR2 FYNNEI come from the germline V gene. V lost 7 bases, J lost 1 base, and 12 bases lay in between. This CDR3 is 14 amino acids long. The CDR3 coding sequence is TGTGCCAGCATCCTAACATCCGGCACAGATACGCAGTATTTT. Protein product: CASILTSGTDTQYF.

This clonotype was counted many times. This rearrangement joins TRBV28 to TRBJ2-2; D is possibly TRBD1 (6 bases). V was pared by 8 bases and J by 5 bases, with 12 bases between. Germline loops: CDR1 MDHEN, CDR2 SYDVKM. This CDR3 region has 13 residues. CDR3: CASGSGETGELFF. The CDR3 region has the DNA TGTGCCAGCGGTTCAGGGGAGACCGGGGAGCTGTTTTTT.

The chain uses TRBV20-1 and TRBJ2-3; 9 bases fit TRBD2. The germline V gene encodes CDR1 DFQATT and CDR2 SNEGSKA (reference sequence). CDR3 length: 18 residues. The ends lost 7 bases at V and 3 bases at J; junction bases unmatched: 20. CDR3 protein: CSVPPSFPSGIPTDTQYF. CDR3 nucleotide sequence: TGCAGTGTTCCCCCTTCATTTCCTAGCGGGATTCCTACAGATACGCAGTATTTT.

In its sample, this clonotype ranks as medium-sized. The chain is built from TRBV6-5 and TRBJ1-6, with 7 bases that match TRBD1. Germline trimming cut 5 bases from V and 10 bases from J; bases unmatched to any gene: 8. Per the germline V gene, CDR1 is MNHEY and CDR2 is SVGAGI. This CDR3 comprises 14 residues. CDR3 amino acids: CASSPTGPRSPLHF. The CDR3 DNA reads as TGTGCCAGCAGTCCGACAGGGCCGAGATCACCCCTCCACTTT.

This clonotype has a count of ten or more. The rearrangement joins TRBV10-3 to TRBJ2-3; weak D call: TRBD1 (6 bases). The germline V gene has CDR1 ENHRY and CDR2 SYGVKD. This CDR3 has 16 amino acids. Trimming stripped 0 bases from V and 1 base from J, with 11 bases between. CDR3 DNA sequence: TGTGCCATCAGTGAGTCGCAGGGGATTGGCACAGATACGCAGTATTTT. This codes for CAISESQGIGTDTQYF.

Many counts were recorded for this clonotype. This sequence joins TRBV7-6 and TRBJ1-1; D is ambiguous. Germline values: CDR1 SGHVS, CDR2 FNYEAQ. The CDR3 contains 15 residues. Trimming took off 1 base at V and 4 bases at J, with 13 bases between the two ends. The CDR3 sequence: CASSLEAPRGTEAFF. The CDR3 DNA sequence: TGTGCCAGCAGCTTAGAAGCCCCCCGGGGCACTGAAGCTTTCTTT.

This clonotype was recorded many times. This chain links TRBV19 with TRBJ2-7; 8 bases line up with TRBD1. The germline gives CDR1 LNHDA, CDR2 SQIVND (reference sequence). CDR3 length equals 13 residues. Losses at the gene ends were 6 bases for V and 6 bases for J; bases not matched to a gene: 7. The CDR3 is CASRRDRLTEQYF. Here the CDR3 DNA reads TGTGCCAGTAGACGGGACAGGCTAACCGAGCAGTACTTC.

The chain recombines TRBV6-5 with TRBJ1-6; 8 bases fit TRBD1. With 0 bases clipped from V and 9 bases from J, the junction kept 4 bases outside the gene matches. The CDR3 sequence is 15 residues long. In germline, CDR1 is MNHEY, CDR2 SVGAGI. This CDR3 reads CASSYSGQGTSPLHF. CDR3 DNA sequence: TGTGCCAGCAGTTACTCTGGACAGGGTACTTCACCCCTCCACTTT.

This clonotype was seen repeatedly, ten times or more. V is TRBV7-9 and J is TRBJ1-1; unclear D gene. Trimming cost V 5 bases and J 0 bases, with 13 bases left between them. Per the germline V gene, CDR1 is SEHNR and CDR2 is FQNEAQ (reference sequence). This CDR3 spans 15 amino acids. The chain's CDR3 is CASSPPGRMNTEAFF. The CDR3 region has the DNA TGTGCCAGCAGCCCGCCGGGGAGGATGAACACTGAAGCTTTCTTT.

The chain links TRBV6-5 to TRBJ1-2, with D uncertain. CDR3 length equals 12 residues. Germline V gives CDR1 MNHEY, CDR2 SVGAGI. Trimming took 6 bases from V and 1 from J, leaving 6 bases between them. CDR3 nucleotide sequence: TGTGCCAGCAGCCAGGTTAACTATGGCTACACCTTC. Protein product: CASSQVNYGYTF.

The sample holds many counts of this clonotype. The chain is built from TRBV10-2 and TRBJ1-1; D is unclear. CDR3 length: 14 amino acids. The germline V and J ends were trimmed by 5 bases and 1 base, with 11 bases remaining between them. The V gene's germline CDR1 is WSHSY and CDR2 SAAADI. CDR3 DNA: TGCGCCAGCAGTTTGCAGGCGCGGAACACTGAAGCTTTCTTT. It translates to CASSLQARNTEAFF.

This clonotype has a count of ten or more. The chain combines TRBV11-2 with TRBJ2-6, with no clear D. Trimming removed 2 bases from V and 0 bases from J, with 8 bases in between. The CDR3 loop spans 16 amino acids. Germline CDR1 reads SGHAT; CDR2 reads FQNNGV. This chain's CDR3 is CASSLTRFSGANVLTF. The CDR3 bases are TGTGCCAGCAGCTTAACCCGGTTCTCTGGGGCCAACGTCCTGACTTTC.

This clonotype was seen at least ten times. CDR3 sequence reads: CSASRAGADTQYF. The CDR3 DNA follows: TGCAGTGCTAGTCGGGCCGGGGCGGATACGCAGTATTTT. The chain recombines TRBV20-1 with TRBJ2-3; D assignment may be TRBD1 or TRBD2 (5 bases each). In germline, CDR1 is DFQATT, CDR2 SNEGSKA (reference sequence). The CDR3 totals 13 residues. The V end lost 3 bases, the J end lost 6 bases, and 13 bases lay between the germline ends.

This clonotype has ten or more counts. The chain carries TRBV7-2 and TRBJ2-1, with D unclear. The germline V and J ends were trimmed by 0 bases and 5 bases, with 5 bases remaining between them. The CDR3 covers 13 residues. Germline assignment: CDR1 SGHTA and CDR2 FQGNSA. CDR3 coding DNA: TGTGCCAGCAGCTTAGCGAGGAACAATGAGCAGTTCTTC. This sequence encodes CASSLARNNEQFF.

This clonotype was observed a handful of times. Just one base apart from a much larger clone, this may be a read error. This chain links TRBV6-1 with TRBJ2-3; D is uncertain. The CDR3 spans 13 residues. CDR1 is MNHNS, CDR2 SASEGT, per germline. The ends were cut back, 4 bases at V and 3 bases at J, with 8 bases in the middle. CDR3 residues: CASSVLGTDTQYF. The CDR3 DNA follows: TGTGCCAGCAGTGTACTGGGGACAGATACGCAGTATTTT.

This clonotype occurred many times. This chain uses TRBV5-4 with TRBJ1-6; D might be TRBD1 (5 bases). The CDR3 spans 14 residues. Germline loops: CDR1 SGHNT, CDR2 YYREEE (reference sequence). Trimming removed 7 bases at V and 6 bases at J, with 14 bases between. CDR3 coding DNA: TGTGCCAGCCAACAGGCCCTAGTTAATTCACCCCTCCACTTT. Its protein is CASQQALVNSPLHF.

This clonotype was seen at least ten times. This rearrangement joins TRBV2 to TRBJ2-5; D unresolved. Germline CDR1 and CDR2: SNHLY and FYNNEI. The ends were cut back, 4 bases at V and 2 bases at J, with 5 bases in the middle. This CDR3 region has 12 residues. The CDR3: CASSVSQETQYF. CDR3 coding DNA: TGTGCCAGCAGTGTCAGTCAAGAGACCCAGTACTTC.